This T cell receptor (beta chain) was identified in a study of cytomegalovirus exposure and HLA in healthy donors. The study, taken as a whole, reports: TCR sequences were mostly rare, though some public TCRs occurred in many donors.

The CDR3 totals 13 residues. V lost 4 bases to trimming and J lost 8 bases, with 13 bases between them. Germline CDR1 SGHRS, CDR2 YFSETQ. On this clone: What it binds is not known.

The primer mix had 60 Vbeta and 13 Jbeta primers. Sequencing used immunoSEQ multiplex PCR; TCRdb keeps in-frame clones, though not all of them. This sample has 150,000 or so clones, with roughly 72% found just once. The origin of this receptor is a man aged 30-40 years in good health and CMV-seronegative. Sequenced input: PBMCs. This chain links TRBV5-1 with TRBJ2-1; weak D call: TRBD1 (6 bases). This CDR3 reads CASSRAQGDEQFF. As DNA, the CDR3 is TGCGCCAGCAGCCGCGCACAGGGCGATGAGCAGTTCTTC.